The clone carrying this T cell receptor beta chain was counted a few times. The sample belongs to a study of blood T cell repertoires in COVID-19. Overall study context: Donors in the United States, Italy and Spain gave samples during acute or convalescent COVID-19.

This CDR3 has 15 residues. V gave up 4 bases and J gave up 2 bases, with 12 bases separating them. In germline, CDR1 is MRHNA, CDR2 SNTAGT. Original methodology: Nucleated cell number was recorded as an estimate derived from reference gene primer amplification. Only in-frame clones appear in the TCRdb table, and some are missing; sequencing was by immunoSEQ multiplex PCR. D and trimming were read from the DNA, whereas the V and J calls and clone size are those reported in that table. This sample has under 55,000 clones; about 72% occur once, and the top ten carry about 5%. This receptor was identified in a woman aged 45-60 years with acute COVID-19. The J gene is TRBJ1-3, the V gene TRBV6-4, with D possibly TRBD1 on 6 matching bases. Sequenced material: PBMCs or T cells enriched from blood (not recorded which). CDR3 DNA: TGTGCCAGCAGTGCCGATGACAGGACTGGAAACACCATATATTTT. Translated, it gives CASSADDRTGNTIYF.